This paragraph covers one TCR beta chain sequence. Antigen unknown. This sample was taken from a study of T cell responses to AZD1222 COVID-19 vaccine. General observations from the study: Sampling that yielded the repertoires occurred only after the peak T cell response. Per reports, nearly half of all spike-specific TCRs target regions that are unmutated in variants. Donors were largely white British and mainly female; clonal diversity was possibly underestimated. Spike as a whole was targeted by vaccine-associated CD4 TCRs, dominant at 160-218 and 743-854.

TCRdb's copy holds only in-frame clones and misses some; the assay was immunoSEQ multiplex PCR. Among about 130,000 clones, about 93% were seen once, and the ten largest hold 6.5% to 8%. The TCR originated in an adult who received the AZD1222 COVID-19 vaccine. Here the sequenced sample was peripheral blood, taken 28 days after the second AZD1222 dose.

Here the CDR3 DNA reads TGTGCTAGTGGTTTTGGGACAGGGAGCACAGATACGCAGTATTTT. Translating it yields CASGFGTGSTDTQYF. The V gene is TRBV12-5, the J gene TRBJ2-3; 9 nucleotides align to TRBD1. This CDR3 is built from 15 residues. The germline V gene encodes CDR1 LGHNT and CDR2 FRNRAP. The V and J ends lost 3 bases and 0 bases, in that order; junction bases with no gene match: 1.